This record covers a single T cell receptor beta chain. The data are from a study of blood T cells in healthy people across ages. Sample-barcoded 5' priming and a J-beta primer mix drove a second PCR of about 7 to 12 cycles. TCRdb re-analysed the 5' RACE reads in MiXCR, keeping a single row per CDR3 protein. The sample has some 550,000 distinct CDR3 sequences; around half are singletons. This CDR3 comprises 16 residues. J was trimmed by 4 bases and V by 6 bases; bases with no gene match: 10. CDR1 SQVTM and CDR2 ANQGSEA come from the germline V gene. This sequence joins TRBV29-1 and TRBJ2-3, with 13 bases matching TRBD2. This TCR came from an elderly man in good health. The sequenced sample consisted of blood. The CDR3 protein is CSVERLAGGPADTQYF. The DNA for the CDR3 is TGCAGCGTGGAAAGACTAGCGGGAGGTCCGGCAGATACGCAGTATTTT.